This entry concerns a single T cell receptor beta chain. Its antigen is currently not known. Per-base quality was not reported, and no clone a single base away is much larger than it. This record comes from a study of T cells in Graves' hyperthyroidism and ophthalmopathy (dated by TCRdb to between 2018 and 2020). Background on the whole study: Peripheral blood was collected at initial diagnosis, before any treatment. TCR V-J signatures able to tell the groups apart were searched for in a discovery cohort of some 100 patients, of whom fewer than 45 had Graves' ophthalmopathy and about 60 had stable Graves' hyperthyroidism. Prospective prediction of ophthalmopathy was tested in an independent validation cohort of under 20 hyperthyroidism patients and some 17 patients who later progressed to ophthalmopathy. The 100 or so discovery patients were randomly split 7:3 into training and test sets. The study also compared thyroid tissue and blood T-cell repertoires from more than 5 Graves' hyperthyroidism patients. Once sampling was done, hyperthyroidism patients were given methimazole at a starting dose of 30 mg daily, whereas ophthalmopathy patients were given high-dose intravenous methylprednisolone. The paper reports TCR Vbeta CDR3 sequencing of more than 120 peripheral blood samples: fewer than 50 ophthalmopathy, roughly 74 hyperthyroidism and approximately 17 progressor patients. The investigation overall reported the following: Ophthalmopathy was separated from stable hyperthyroidism by a 13 V-J signature model, with 85% to 90% sensitivity and around 81% specificity obtained in cross-validation and 80%/75% obtained in testing. In validation, the model predicted progression to ophthalmopathy with over 60% sensitivity and 72% to 85% specificity, a median of 6.5 months before onset. No statistical method was used to fix the sample size in advance, and group allocation was not hidden from the investigators. Blood samples also contained most of the expanded thyroid clonotypes (frequency above 0.001), which suggests that blood repertoires may reflect thyroid immune responses.

CDR1 and CDR2 were assigned from the germline V gene as MNHNS and SASEGT. Taken from cysteine to phenylalanine, the CDR3 has 13 residues. Only CDR3 DNA is held: 39 bases, read in frame from base 1. The germline ends are 9 bases apart after V is trimmed by 3 bases and J by 5 bases. Stable Graves' hyperthyroidism was defined as no progression to ophthalmopathy during 18 months of follow-up. Hyperthyroidism patients were newly diagnosed, had a disease duration of under 2 months, and were aged 18 to 65 years. Patients with uncontrolled infections, other autoimmune diseases, pregnancy or lactation were excluded. Diagnoses relied on clinical symptoms, serum thyroxine and TRAb, thyroid ultrasound and orbital computed tomography. PBMCs were separated from roughly 10 ml of fresh peripheral blood using Ficoll-Paque density gradient centrifugation. Total RNA was extracted using Trizol reagent, and RNA quality was assessed on an Agilent 2100 Bioanalyzer.

Amplification of TCR beta CDR3 regions was carried out from RNA transcripts. The first round of RT-PCR for the TCR CDR3 was performed with the HTBI primer set and the Qiagen OneStep RT-PCR kit. Libraries were constructed in a second round of multiplex PCR, after which size selection and purification were performed. Paired-end sequencing of the libraries was performed with 100 bp reads on an Illumina HiSeq2000. On the study's bioinformatics: SOAPnuke was used to process the raw data, throwing out any read that contained adapters or uncalled bases, had a mean Phred below 15, or lacked an exact constant-primer or identifier match. COPE v1.2.5 was used to merge high-quality paired reads, and clonotypes were defined as unique nucleotide sequences. MiTCR v1.1 was used to align the clonotypes against IMGT TRBV, TRBD and TRBJ reference segments. The analysis was restricted to V-J combinations with a frequency above 0.0001, which together covered 99% to 99.2% of the repertoires. The TCS score was defined as F50 (clonal expansion) divided by E x V (chaos), with BLOSUM62-based TCRdist calculated between CDR3 peptides within each V-J. Welch's t-statistics and random forest reduced just over 500 V-J features to under 15, which were used in a naive Bayes classifier (R e1071). TCRdb cleaned the public reads at Q25 with fastp, built clones with MiXCR and kept in-frame beta chains. Every entry covers one CDR3 protein and lists the most common genes and DNA from its rows. TCRdb, not the original authors, processed these V and J calls. This sample holds roughly 720,000 distinct CDR3 sequences; roughly a sixth were observed only once. The ten largest clonotypes hold roughly 15% of the sample.

The sequence links TRBV6-1 to TRBJ2-3; TRBD2 is possibly the D segment (5 matching bases). The sequencing input was blood. The receptor's source is a man aged 50 or older with Graves' hyperthyroidism. The nucleotides read TGTGCCAGCAGTGAGGACTGGAGAGATACGCAGTATTTT. Protein translation: CASSEDWRDTQYF.